This passage covers 11 T cell receptor beta chains from one sample sequenced in a study of tumor-infiltrating T cells and Merkel cell polyomavirus. Study overall: The study examined CD8+ T cells specific for the Merkel cell polyomavirus KLL epitope.

Robust Merkel cell polyomavirus Large T antigen positivity by immunohistochemistry was seen in all patients' tumors. Sequencing was performed with immunoSEQ multiplex PCR; in TCRdb, only in-frame clones are kept and a portion is missing. The sample has over 20,000 clones; about 85% are singletons. Sequenced material: lymph node tissue. The source of these receptors is a man aged 50-59 years with Merkel cell carcinoma.

The chain is built from TRBV11-2 and TRBJ1-2; TRBD1 agrees at 11 bases. V dropped 5 bases and J dropped 2; count of bases not matched to a gene: 7. This CDR3 comprises 16 residues. CDR1 and CDR2 from the germline V gene are SGHAT and FQNNGV. CDR3 loop: CASSKYRDRGNYGYTF. CDR3 DNA: TGTGCCAGCAGCAAGTACCGGGACAGGGGGAACTATGGCTACACCTTC. Combining the CDR3 with reference TRBV11-2 and TRBJ1-2 gives the whole variable domain EAGVAQSPRYKIIEKRQSVAFWCNPISGHATLYWYQQILGQGPKLLIQFQNNGVVDDSQLPKDRFSAERLKGVDSTLKIQPAKLEDSAVYLCASSKYRDRGNYGYTFGSGTRLTVV.

The count of this clone is one. The chain joins TRBV7-9 to TRBJ1-4, with 7 bases aligning to TRBD1. The CDR3 runs to 14 residues. V lost 4 bases, J lost 5 bases, and 4 bases stayed unmatched. CDR1 SEHNR and CDR2 FQNEAQ come from the germline V gene (reference sequence). The CDR3 loop reads CASSWTGPNEKLFF. CDR3 sequence (DNA): TGTGCCAGCAGCTGGACAGGCCCCAATGAAAAACTGTTTTTT.

In nucleotides, the CDR3 is TGTGCCAGCAGCCCCAGGGATACTGGGGCCAACGTCCTGACTTTC. This sequence encodes CASSPRDTGANVLTF. This chain connects TRBV7-9 to TRBJ2-6; tentative D call: TRBD1 (5 bases). The CDR3 loop spans 15 amino acids. Germline lookup yields CDR1 SEHNR and CDR2 FQNEAQ (reference sequence). V lost 5 bases to trimming and J lost 2 bases, with 10 bases between them.

This clone was observed once. V is TRBV18 and J is TRBJ1-1, with a weak D call TRBD1 (5 bases). V was cut by 6 bases and J by 1 base, with 12 bases left in between. CDR3 length: 14 amino acids. Per germline, CDR1 KGHSH and CDR2 LQKENI. The CDR3, as DNA: TGTGCCAGCTCGACGGGACTCCAGAACACTGAAGCTTTCTTT. Protein product: CASSTGLQNTEAFF.

V and J are TRBV19 and TRBJ2-7, with TRBD2 matching over 9 bases. CDR1 is LNHDA and CDR2 is SQIVND in the germline V gene (reference sequence). The junction had 9 bases not matched to a gene; V was cut back by 1 base and J by 2 bases. The CDR3 covers 17 residues. This CDR3 reads CASSIGLAGPWAYEQYF. CDR3 bases: TGTGCCAGTAGTATAGGTCTAGCGGGACCATGGGCCTACGAGCAGTACTTC.

The rearrangement uses TRBV10-3 and TRBJ2-5; the D gene is possibly TRBD2 (6 bases). CDR1 and CDR2 from the germline V gene are ENHRY and SYGVKD. The CDR3 length is 12 residues. Trimming pared 8 bases from V and 4 bases from J, leaving 11 bases between. CDR3 region: CAIAGTSETQYF. The DNA for the CDR3 is TGTGCCATCGCCGGGACTTCAGAGACCCAGTACTTC.

This clone appeared once. The chain links TRBV5-6 to TRBJ2-5; D may be TRBD2 (5 bases). The CDR3 covers 14 residues. The V gene's germline CDR1 is SGHDT and CDR2 YYEEEE. The V end lost 8 bases, the J end lost 2 bases, and 16 bases lay between the germline ends. As DNA, the CDR3 is TGTGCCAGTCCTCATAGAGGGATACAAGAGACCCAGTACTTC. As protein: CASPHRGIQETQYF.

V is TRBV18 and J is TRBJ2-7, with a weak D call TRBD2 (6 bases). The CDR3 is 14 residues long. Germline values: CDR1 KGHSH, CDR2 LQKENI. V gave up 5 bases and J gave up 3 bases, with 14 bases separating them. Here the CDR3 reads CASSTGRDRYEQYF. CDR3 coding DNA: TGTGCCAGCTCAACGGGGCGGGACCGCTACGAGCAGTACTTC.

This clone was seen just once. The chain carries TRBV7-9 and TRBJ2-7; TRBD2 aligns across 10 bases. Per germline, CDR1 SEHNR and CDR2 FQNEAQ (reference sequence). The CDR3 totals 16 residues. Germline trimming cut 1 base from V and 0 bases from J; bases unmatched to any gene: 3. CDR3 coding DNA: TGTGCCAGCAGCTTAGACCCTAGCGGGGGCTCCTACGAGCAGTACTTC. Translation gives CASSLDPSGGSYEQYF.

The rearrangement uses TRBV6-5 and TRBJ2-1; D uncertain. CDR1 is MNHEY, CDR2 SVGAGI, per germline. Trimming pared 4 bases from V and 8 bases from J, leaving 15 bases between. The CDR3 is made up of 14 amino acids. CDR3 in DNA: TGTGCCAGCAGTTTGGTCCCCCGGTCCGATGAGCAGTTCTTC. It encodes CASSLVPRSDEQFF.

This clone has just a few counts. CDR3 loop: CASSPGLAPGGEQFF. The CDR3 DNA is TGTGCCAGCAGCCCCGGACTAGCGCCCGGAGGGGAGCAGTTCTTC. The chain joins TRBV7-9 to TRBJ2-1; TRBD2 matches at 9 bases. Germline loops: CDR1 SEHNR, CDR2 FQNEAQ (reference sequence). With 5 bases clipped from V and 10 bases from J, the junction kept 12 bases outside the gene matches. The CDR3 extends over 15 amino acids.